The clone carrying this T cell receptor (beta chain) was seen a few times. Antigen: not known. These data come from a study of response to subunit inactivated influenza vaccine. TCRdb recomputed calls from the RT-PCR reads with MiXCR, one row per CDR3 protein. The sample yields a few hundred thousand distinct CDR3 sequences, around 13% seen once. CDR3 size: 14 residues. Study-level points and caveats: Authors suggested each seasonal flu vaccination may recruit only limited numbers of new T cells.

The TCR originated in a man aged 50 to 60 who received an inactivated influenza vaccine. This chain uses TRBV21-1 with TRBJ2-5; TRBD1, the D gene given by the table, was not confirmed from the DNA. TRBV21-1 is a pseudogene locus. This specimen consisted of PBMCs from blood, obtained about 11 days after vaccination. The CDR3 DNA reads TGTGCCAGCAGCAAACCTGGACAGCTAGAGACCCAGTACTTC. Protein sequence: CASSKPGQLETQYF.